Reported below is one TCR beta chain. Trimming stripped 0 bases from V and 10 bases from J, with 11 bases between. This CDR3 comprises 14 residues. Germline V gene sequence: CDR1 SGHNT, CDR2 YYREEE (reference sequence). The record originates from a study of blood T cell repertoires in COVID-19. Across the study: COVID-19 samples from acute and convalescent phases originated in the United States, Italy and Spain. T cells, B-cell-depleted T cells, or PBMCs provided the cDNA or gDNA that served as material.

Original processing methods: The authors estimated nucleated cell counts from reference gene primer amplification. Only in-frame clones appear in the TCRdb table, and some are missing; sequencing was by immunoSEQ multiplex PCR. That table is the source of V, J and clone size, and D and trimming were worked out from the DNA. Among about 230,000 clones listed, approximately 88% were seen once. The receptor's source is a man aged 40-50 years with acute or convalescent COVID-19. Sequencing was carried out using peripheral blood. This chain uses TRBV5-4 with TRBJ1-6; no clear D gene. The CDR3 DNA reads TGTGCCAGCAGCTTGGATGGGTGGGCCTCACCCCTCCACTTT. It translates to CASSLDGWASPLHF.